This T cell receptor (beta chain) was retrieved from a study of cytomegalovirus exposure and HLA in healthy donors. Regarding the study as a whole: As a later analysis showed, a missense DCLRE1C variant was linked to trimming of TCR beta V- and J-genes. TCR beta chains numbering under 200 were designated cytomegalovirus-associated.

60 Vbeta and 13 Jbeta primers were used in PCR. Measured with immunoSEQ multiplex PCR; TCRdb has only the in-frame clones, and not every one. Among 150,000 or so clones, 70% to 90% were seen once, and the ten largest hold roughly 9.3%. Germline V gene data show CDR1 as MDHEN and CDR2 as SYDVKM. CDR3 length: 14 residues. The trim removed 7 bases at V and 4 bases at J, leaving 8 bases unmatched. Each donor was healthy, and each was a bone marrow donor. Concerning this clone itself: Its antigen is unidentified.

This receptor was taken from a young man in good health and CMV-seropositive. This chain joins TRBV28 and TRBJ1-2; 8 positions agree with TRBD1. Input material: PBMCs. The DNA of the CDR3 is TGTGCCAGCACCATAGCAGGGGGCAGCTATGGCTACACCTTC. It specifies CASTIAGGSYGYTF.